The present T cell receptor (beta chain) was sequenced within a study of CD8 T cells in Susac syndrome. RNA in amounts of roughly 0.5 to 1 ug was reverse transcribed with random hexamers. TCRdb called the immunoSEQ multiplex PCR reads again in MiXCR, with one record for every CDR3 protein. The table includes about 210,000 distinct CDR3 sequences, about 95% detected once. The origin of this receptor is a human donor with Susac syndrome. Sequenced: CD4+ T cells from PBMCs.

This CDR3 reads CASSQDPGNHYGYTF. Here the CDR3 DNA reads TGCGCCAGCAGCCAAGACCCGGGGAACCATTATGGCTACACCTTC. The chain employs TRBV4-3 and TRBJ1-2; no definite D call. The germline gives CDR1 LGHNA, CDR2 YSLEER. The CDR3 spans 15 residues. Trimming shortened V by 0 bases and J by 5 bases, and 13 bases separated the two germline ends.